One and the same sample provided the 8 T cell receptor beta chains below, sequenced in a study of blood T cell repertoires in COVID-19. TCRdb's table, derived via immunoSEQ multiplex PCR, lists solely in-frame clones and lacks some. The sample records around 170,000 clones, around 72% being singletons. Sequencing was done on a sample of peripheral blood. The receptors were gathered from a woman older than 75 with acute or convalescent COVID-19.

In this sample, this clone turned up once. This chain connects TRBV5-4 to TRBJ2-5; D uncertain. Looked up from germline, CDR1 is SGHNT and CDR2 is YYREEE (reference sequence). The length of the CDR3 is 15 residues. Trimming stripped 0 bases from V and 0 bases from J, with 9 bases between. Here the CDR3 reads CASSLDQAYQETQYF. The CDR3 DNA reads as TGTGCCAGCAGCTTGGACCAGGCGTACCAAGAGACCCAGTACTTC.

In its sample, this clone was seen once. J is TRBJ2-7 and V is TRBV11-2; no reliable D call. The CDR3 totals 11 residues. V lost 5 bases, J lost 4 bases, and 6 bases lay in between. The germline V gene encodes CDR1 SGHAT and CDR2 FQNNGV. In DNA form, the CDR3 reads TGTGCCAGCAGCCCAGGTTACGAGCAGTACTTC. It codes for CASSPGYEQYF.

The chain recombines TRBV30 with TRBJ1-5; 9 positions agree with TRBD1. V lost 2 bases to trimming and J lost 5 bases; unmatched junction nucleotides: 4. Germline values: CDR1 GTSNPN, CDR2 SVGIG (reference sequence). CDR3 length equals 14 residues. CDR3 loop: CAWSKDRGYQPQHF. DNA for the CDR3: TGTGCCTGGAGTAAGGACAGGGGTTATCAGCCCCAGCATTTT.

The rearrangement joins TRBV19 to TRBJ2-7; 8 nucleotides align to TRBD2. CDR1 and CDR2 (germline): LNHDA, SQIVND (reference sequence). The CDR3 sequence is 16 residues long. V was clipped by 2 bases and J by 0 bases; unmatched bases: 6. The CDR3, as DNA: TGTGCCAGTAGTATACAACTAGCGGCCTTCTCCTACGAGCAGTACTTC. This sequence encodes CASSIQLAAFSYEQYF. The whole variable domain, filled in from reference TRBV19 and TRBJ2-7, reads DGGITQSPKYLFRKEGQNVTLSCEQNLNHDAMYWYRQDPGQGLRLIYYSQIVNDFQKGDIAEGYSVSREKKESFPLTVTSAQKNPTAFYLCASSIQLAAFSYEQYFGPGTRLTVT.

This clone has just one count. The chain couples TRBV30 to TRBJ2-3; D unclear. Germline assignment: CDR1 GTSNPN and CDR2 SVGIG (reference sequence). V was shortened by 5 bases and J by 3 bases, with 9 bases between the two germline ends. The CDR3 contains 12 residues. CDR3 protein: CAWGMTTDTQYF. The CDR3 region has the DNA TGTGCCTGGGGAATGACTACAGATACGCAGTATTTT.

A few counts support this clone. The same CDR3 arises from other DNA sequences in this sample as well. The chain uses TRBV27 and TRBJ1-2, with D possibly matching TRBD1 (6 bases). This CDR3 contains 13 residues. Trimming shortened V by 6 bases and J by 2 bases, and 10 bases separated the two germline ends. The germline CDR1 and CDR2 sequences are MNHEY and SMNVEV (reference sequence). The CDR3 is CASSPTGNYGYTF. The CDR3 nucleotides are TGTGCCAGCAGCCCAACAGGGAACTATGGCTACACCTTC.

This clone was seen a single time. The rearrangement uses TRBV5-4 and TRBJ2-3, with a weak D call TRBD1 (6 bases). Trimming pared 0 bases from V and 1 base from J, leaving 9 bases between. The CDR3 consists of 15 residues. The V gene's germline CDR1 is SGHNT and CDR2 YYREEE (reference sequence). The DNA of the CDR3 is TGTGCCAGCAGCTTGGTAGGGGGACGCACAGATACGCAGTATTTT. Encoded protein: CASSLVGGRTDTQYF.

The chain joins TRBV29-1 to TRBJ2-7; no clear D. Germline V lookup: CDR1 SQVTM, CDR2 ANQGSEA. V was shortened by 4 bases and J by 3 bases, with 16 bases between the two germline ends. The CDR3 covers 14 residues. The CDR3 sequence: CSVAYSAKSYEQYF. For the CDR3, the DNA is TGCAGCGTTGCGTACTCAGCGAAAAGCTACGAGCAGTACTTC.